This T cell receptor (beta chain) was profiled in a study of cytomegalovirus exposure and HLA in healthy donors. The study, taken as a whole, reports: The authors later linked a missense DCLRE1C variant to TCR beta V- and J-gene trimming. Some TCR beta chains (about 170 of them) were listed as cytomegalovirus-associated. Donors were assumed by presence/absence analyses to have roughly uniform sequencing depth.

The study ran its PCR with 60 Vbeta and 13 Jbeta primers. Only in-frame clones appear in the TCRdb table, and some are missing; sequencing was by immunoSEQ multiplex PCR. The sample includes under 200,000 clones, over 60% of them seen just once. The CDR3 runs 15 residues. CDR1 and CDR2 from the germline V gene are SEHNR and FQNEAQ (reference sequence). With 4 bases clipped from V and 3 bases from J, the junction kept 2 bases outside the gene matches. Comments on this clone: The antigen is not known.

What was sequenced was PBMCs. The chain has TRBV7-9 and TRBJ2-1; TRBD2 matches at 11 bases. The source is a woman aged 25 to 39 in good health and CMV-seronegative. The DNA of the CDR3 is TGTGCCAGCAGCTCGACTAGCGGGGTCTACAATGAGCAGTTCTTC. It yields the protein CASSSTSGVYNEQFF. The full variable domain, its missing parts supplied by reference TRBV7-9 and TRBJ2-1, is DTGVSQNPRHKITKRGQNVTFRCDPISEHNRLYWYRQTLGQGPEFLTYFQNEAQLEKSRLLSDRFSAERPKGSFSTLEIQRTEQGDSAMYLCASSSTSGVYNEQFFGPGTRLTVL.